Listed below are T cell receptor beta chains from one sample, sequenced in a study of cytomegalovirus exposure and HLA in healthy donors. The repertoire was sequenced with immunoSEQ multiplex PCR; TCRdb's copy has only in-frame clones and lacks some. This sample contains 150,000 or so clones. The sample taken for sequencing was PBMCs. The source is a woman in her forties or fifties in good health and CMV-seronegative. CDR3s include the opening cysteine and the closing phenylalanine or tryptophan. The order of the fields is J gene, D gene, V gene, CDR3 DNA, CDR3 protein. D genes are given only for firm matches.

>TRBJ2-7|TRBD1|TRBV28
TGTGCCAGCAGGAATCCGGGACAGGGGACCCACGAGCAGTACTTC
CASRNPGQGTHEQYF
>TRBJ1-1|.|TRBV19
TGTGCCAGTAGTATGAATGACCCCCGGGGGGCTTTCTTT
CASSMNDPRGAFF
>TRBJ2-5|.|TRBV7-8
TGTGCCAGCAGTCCAGTTAGCGGAGAGACCCAGTACTTC
CASSPVSGETQYF
>TRBJ2-3|.|TRBV6-5
TGTGCCAGCAGTTACTCGGCCCCCTGGGCCACAGATACGCAGTATTTT
CASSYSAPWATDTQYF
>TRBJ2-7|.|TRBV28
TGTGCCAGCAGTTCGCCTATACAGTTGGGGGCCCCGGGCGAGCAGTACTTC
CASSSPIQLGAPGEQYF
>TRBJ1-1|.|TRBV9
TGTGCCAGCAGCGTAGGTAGCAACATCGCCTTT
CASSVGSNIAF
>TRBJ1-2|.|TRBV19
TGTGCCAGTAGCGAGGGCGGATATGGCTACACCTTC
CASSEGGYGYTF
>TRBJ1-1|.|TRBV6-1
TGTGCCAGCAGTGAAGGACGCGGGATTTATGAAGCTTTCTTT
CASSEGRGIYEAFF
>TRBJ1-1|TRBD1|TRBV29-1
TGCAGCGGCAACACAGGGGGCTTCACTGAAGCTTTCTTT
CSGNTGGFTEAFF
>TRBJ1-4|.|TRBV7-6
TGTGCCAGCAGCCCTTCCCAGGGTGATGAAAAACTGTTTTTT
CASSPSQGDEKLFF
>TRBJ1-1|.|TRBV2
TGTGCCAGCAGCCCGGGGGTGAACACTGAAGCTTTCTTT
CASSPGVNTEAFF
>TRBJ1-5|.|TRBV19
TGTGCCACCCGGGGGGCCTCATACAATCAGCCCCAGCATTTT
CATRGASYNQPQHF
>TRBJ2-3|.|TRBV28
TGTGCCAGCAGTTTAGTCGGACTATTTAGCACAGATACGCAGTATTTT
CASSLVGLFSTDTQYF
>TRBJ1-1|.|TRBV2
TGTGCCAGCAGGGGAGATATGAACACTGAAGCTTTCTTT
CASRGDMNTEAFF
>TRBJ2-2|TRBD2|TRBV19
TGTGCCAGTAGTATGGGACTAGGGGCGGCTATTCTAAACACCGGGGAGCTGTTTTTT
CASSMGLGAAILNTGELFF
>TRBJ2-2|.|TRBV9
TGTGCCAGCAGCGCTCCCATAGGCGGCGGGGAGCTGTTTTTT
CASSAPIGGGELFF
>TRBJ1-5|.|TRBV10-3
TGTGCCATCAGTGCTGGGGCCGATAGCAATCAGCCCCAGCATTTT
CAISAGADSNQPQHF
>TRBJ1-2|.|TRBV2
TGTGCCAGCAGTGAAGCGGTACAGTCTTCTGGCTACACCTTC
CASSEAVQSSGYTF